The 25 T cell receptor beta chains listed next were all sequenced from one sample in a study of long-term antiretroviral therapy in people with HIV. The immunoSEQ assay was v3.0, run at survey level. TCRdb's table, derived via immunoSEQ multiplex PCR, lists solely in-frame clones and lacks some. Here the sample spans over 25,000 clones, roughly nine tenths being singletons. The sample consisted of unsorted PBMCs, taken 1.1 years after starting antiretroviral therapy. Receptors were obtained from a young man with HIV.

The sample holds a few counts of this clone. The J gene is TRBJ1-5, the V gene TRBV4-2; D is unresolved. Trimming took off 2 bases at V and 1 base at J, with 6 bases between the two ends. CDR3 length equals 14 residues. The germline V gene has CDR1 LGHNA and CDR2 YNFKEQ. The CDR3 coding sequence is TGTGCCAGCAGCCAATCCGGGAGCAATCAGCCCCAGCATTTT. Protein: CASSQSGSNQPQHF.

J is TRBJ1-2 and V is TRBV6-1, with D possibly being TRBD1 (5 bases). The V end lost 8 bases, the J end lost 4 bases, and 20 bases lay between the germline ends. This CDR3 is built from 15 residues. Per germline, CDR1 MNHNS and CDR2 SASEGT. For the CDR3, the DNA is TGTGCCAGCCTAGGGGAGAGAGGACGGAGCTATGGCTACACCTTC. Translated, it gives CASLGERGRSYGYTF.

The chain couples TRBV28 to TRBJ2-7, with D perhaps matching TRBD1 or TRBD2 (5 bases each). Trimming pared 0 bases from V and 1 base from J, leaving 10 bases between. The CDR3 has 15 amino acids. In germline, CDR1 is MDHEN, CDR2 SYDVKM. CDR3 protein: CASSLWSGTSYEQYF. As DNA, the CDR3 is TGTGCCAGCAGTTTATGGTCAGGGACGTCCTACGAGCAGTACTTC.

The chain has TRBV5-1 and TRBJ2-3; TRBD2 matches at 12 bases. The V gene's germline CDR1 is SGHRS and CDR2 YFSETQ. The CDR3 covers 16 residues. J gave up 5 bases and V 0 bases, and 4 bases lay outside the gene matches. CDR3 nucleotides: TGCGCCAGCAGCTTGGGACTAGCGGGAGTCATAGATACGCAGTATTTT. This encodes CASSLGLAGVIDTQYF.

V usage is TRBV20-1 and J usage is TRBJ2-3, with 11 positions matching TRBD2. V trimming: 4 bases; J trimming: 11 bases; junction bases outside the gene matches: 2. The CDR3 is 11 amino acids. Per germline, CDR1 DFQATT and CDR2 SNEGSKA (reference sequence). CDR3: CSATGLAEQYF. CDR3 bases: TGCAGTGCTACGGGACTAGCGGAGCAGTATTTT.

The rearrangement links TRBV18 to TRBJ1-1; D gene unclear. Germline V gene sequence: CDR1 KGHSH, CDR2 LQKENI. The length of the CDR3 is 14 residues. Deletions cut 6 bases from V and 3 bases from J, with 14 bases between. The CDR3 sequence: CASSTQSWDTEAFF. The DNA for the CDR3 is TGTGCCAGCTCGACCCAGAGTTGGGACACTGAAGCTTTCTTT.

The chain links TRBV5-4 to TRBJ2-7, with D unresolved. Germline V gene lookup returns CDR1 SGHNT and CDR2 YYREEE (reference sequence). Trimming removed 0 bases from V and 5 bases from J, with 12 bases in between. The CDR3 sequence is 14 residues long. CDR3 bases: TGTGCCAGCAGCTTGGAGGGATCGGTCCACGAGCAGTACTTC. Translated, it gives CASSLEGSVHEQYF.

This clone was detected a few times. The chain joins TRBV10-1 to TRBJ1-3, with a weak D call TRBD1 (5 bases). This CDR3 region has 15 residues. Per germline, CDR1 WNHNN and CDR2 SYGVQD (reference sequence). Trimming took off 2 bases at V and 1 base at J, with 9 bases between the two ends. CDR3 nucleotide sequence: TGCGCCAGCAGTGAGGAGCGGGGGTCTGGAAACACCATATATTTT. Translation: CASSEERGSGNTIYF.

V usage is TRBV6-5 and J usage is TRBJ1-5, with 8 positions matching TRBD1. V lost 0 bases and J lost 9; bases outside the gene matches: 10. The CDR3 has 16 residues. Germline-derived CDR1 and CDR2 are MNHEY and SVGAGI. DNA of the CDR3: TGTGCCAGCAGTTACTCACATTTGGACAGGGAACTGCCCCAGCATTTT. Protein: CASSYSHLDRELPQHF.

The table lists this clone with a few counts. The chain carries TRBV29-1 and TRBJ1-2; a weak D match, TRBD1 (5 bases). CDR1 and CDR2 (germline): SQVTM, ANQGSEA. V lost 6 bases, J lost 7 bases, and 15 bases lay in between. The CDR3 is 12 amino acids. In DNA, the CDR3 is TGCAGCGTGCCTAACCGGGACGGTGGCTACACCTTC. This gives the protein CSVPNRDGGYTF.

This chain joins TRBV6-4 and TRBJ1-1; a possible D gene is TRBD1 (6 bases). This CDR3 is built from 14 residues. V lost 6 bases, J lost 6 bases, and 17 bases lay in between. Germline V gives CDR1 MRHNA, CDR2 SNTAGT. CDR3 loop: CASSRRGGDPEAFF. In DNA form, the CDR3 reads TGTGCCAGCAGCAGAAGGGGGGGGGACCCTGAAGCTTTCTTT.

The V and J genes are TRBV21-1 and TRBJ2-7; the listed D gene, TRBD2, was not tested against the DNA. TRBV21-1 is listed as a pseudogene. CDR3 length: 13 residues. The CDR3 protein is CASRLSGFDEQYF. DNA of the CDR3: TGTGCCAGCCGTCTCTCGGGGTTCGACGAGCAGTACTTC.

The V gene is TRBV19, the J gene TRBJ1-1, with TRBD1 matching over 7 bases. Germline V lookup: CDR1 LNHDA, CDR2 SQIVND (reference sequence). This CDR3 spans 15 amino acids. Trimming at V came to 4 bases and at J to 3 bases, leaving 8 bases not matched to a gene. The CDR3 nucleotides are TGTGCCAGTAGTAATCTCCAGGGGGTGGACACTGAAGCTTTCTTT. Its protein is CASSNLQGVDTEAFF.

This sequence joins TRBV4-3 and TRBJ2-7; D tentatively reads TRBD1 or TRBD2 (6 bases each). The CDR3 covers 16 residues. Germline CDR1 is LGHNA and CDR2 is YSLEER. Trimming cost V 1 base and J 1 base, with 14 bases left between them. CDR3 loop: CASSQGAGGPSYEQYF. The CDR3 DNA reads TGCGCCAGCAGCCAAGGGGCCGGGGGCCCATCCTACGAGCAGTACTTC.

The rearrangement joins TRBV28 to TRBJ2-1; 12 positions agree with TRBD2. The germline gives CDR1 MDHEN, CDR2 SYDVKM. This CDR3 has 16 amino acids. The V and J ends lost 0 bases and 4 bases, in that order; junction bases with no gene match: 1. This CDR3 reads CASSLWTSGSYNEQFF. CDR3 in DNA: TGTGCCAGCAGTTTATGGACTAGCGGGAGTTACAATGAGCAGTTCTTC.

This chain joins TRBV25-1 and TRBJ2-3; TRBD1 or TRBD2 may be the D gene (5 bases each). Deletions cut 6 bases from V and 7 bases from J, with 11 bases between. There are 12 residues in the CDR3. CDR1 is MGHDK, CDR2 SYGVNS, per germline. DNA for the CDR3: TGTGCCAGCAGCCGTGGGGGAAATACGCAGTATTTT. Its translation is CASSRGGNTQYF.

The rearrangement joins TRBV5-1 to TRBJ2-1; a weak D match, TRBD2 (6 bases). Germline V gene sequence: CDR1 SGHRS, CDR2 YFSETQ. V lost 7 bases to trimming and J lost 6 bases, with 14 bases between them. This CDR3 comprises 13 residues. CDR3 sequence (DNA): TGCGCCAGCGCGGCGGGGCTCGTCAATGAGCAGTTCTTC. Its translation is CASAAGLVNEQFF.

This chain connects TRBV5-1 to TRBJ2-2; tentatively, D is TRBD1 (5 bases). The germline V and J ends were trimmed by 4 bases and 5 bases, with 12 bases remaining between them. Per germline, CDR1 SGHRS and CDR2 YFSETQ. The CDR3 runs 14 residues. The DNA for the CDR3 is TGCGCCAGCAGCGCCGCAGGGATGACCGGGGAGCTGTTTTTT. This encodes CASSAAGMTGELFF. Together with reference TRBV5-1 and TRBJ2-2, the CDR3 gives the full variable domain: KAGVTQTPRYLIKTRGQQVTLSCSPISGHRSVSWYQQTPGQGLQFLFEYFSETQRNKGNFPGRFSGRQFSNSRSEMNVSTLELGDSALYLCASSAAGMTGELFFGEGSRLTVL.

This clone has just a few counts. This chain uses TRBV6-5 with TRBJ2-2; D not resolved. Trimming took off 0 bases at V and 3 bases at J, with 5 bases between the two ends. Germline V gene sequence: CDR1 MNHEY, CDR2 SVGAGI. This CDR3 region has 14 residues. The CDR3 spells CASSYSRDTGELFF. In DNA form, the CDR3 reads TGTGCCAGCAGTTACTCCAGAGACACCGGGGAGCTGTTTTTT.

This chain uses TRBV19 with TRBJ1-5; 7 nucleotides line up with TRBD1. Looked up from germline, CDR1 is LNHDA and CDR2 is SQIVND (reference sequence). The junction had 2 bases not matched to a gene; V was cut back by 6 bases and J by 6 bases. CDR3 size: 12 residues. Here the CDR3 DNA reads TGTGCCAGTAGAGACAGGGCTCAGCCCCAGCATTTT. Translated, it gives CASRDRAQPQHF.

J is TRBJ1-3 and V is TRBV15, with 7 bases identical to TRBD1. Germline CDR1 and CDR2: LNHNV and YYDKDF (reference sequence). Losses at the gene ends were 0 bases for V and 4 bases for J; bases not matched to a gene: 3. The CDR3 has 15 residues. The CDR3 DNA reads as TGTGCCACCAGCAGAGATAGAGGGGGCGGAAACACCATATATTTT. Protein: CATSRDRGGGNTIYF. Together with reference TRBV15 and TRBJ1-3, the CDR3 gives the full variable domain: DAMVIQNPRYQVTQFGKPVTLSCSQTLNHNVMYWYQQKSSQAPKLLFHYYDKDFNNEADTPDNFQSRRPNTSFCFLDIRSPGLGDTAMYLCATSRDRGGGNTIYFGEGSWLTVV.

CDR3 DNA sequence: TGTGCCTGGGCGGGGGAAGGGGCAGATACGCAGTATTTT. Translation gives CAWAGEGADTQYF. The genes are TRBV30 and TRBJ2-3, with 7 bases that match TRBD2. The V and J ends lost 5 bases and 4 bases, in that order; junction bases with no gene match: 6. The CDR3 covers 13 residues. Germline V gene lookup returns CDR1 GTSNPN and CDR2 SVGIG (reference sequence). Complete variable domain (other parts from reference TRBV30 and TRBJ2-3): SQTIHQWPATLVQPVGSPLSLECTVEGTSNPNLYWYRQAAGRGLQLLFYSVGIGQISSEVPQNLSASRPQDRQFILSSKKLLLSDSGFYLCAWAGEGADTQYFGPGTRLTVL.

V gene TRBV19 combines with J gene TRBJ2-3; 7 nucleotides agree with TRBD1. This CDR3 has 14 amino acids. V lost 5 bases and J lost 3; bases outside the gene matches: 5. Germline CDR1 reads LNHDA; CDR2 reads SQIVND (reference sequence). The CDR3 DNA follows: TGTGCCAGTAGTTTCGGACAGGAGACAGATACGCAGTATTTT. It translates to CASSFGQETDTQYF. Full variable domain (missing parts from reference TRBV19 and TRBJ2-3): DGGITQSPKYLFRKEGQNVTLSCEQNLNHDAMYWYRQDPGQGLRLIYYSQIVNDFQKGDIAEGYSVSREKKESFPLTVTSAQKNPTAFYLCASSFGQETDTQYFGPGTRLTVL.

This chain joins TRBV23-1 and TRBJ2-1, with 7 bases identical to TRBD2. TRBV23-1 is marked as an open reading frame, function uncertain. Trimming cost V 7 bases and J 6 bases; bases outside gene matches: 12. The CDR3 is 15 amino acids. CDR3 nucleotide sequence: TGCGCCAGCACCACGTCGGGGGGACCAATCAATGAGCAGTTCTTC. Amino acids: CASTTSGGPINEQFF.

The V gene is TRBV2, the J gene TRBJ1-5; D perhaps matches TRBD1 (6 bases). There are 16 residues in the CDR3. Trimming took off 6 bases at V and 7 bases at J, with 22 bases between the two ends. Looked up from germline, CDR1 is SNHLY and CDR2 is FYNNEI. The CDR3 region has the DNA TGTGCCAGCAGCGGAGGACTTAACAGGGCAGGGCAGCCCCAGCATTTT. Its translation: CASSGGLNRAGQPQHF.